Here is one TCR beta chain with its context. The data stem from a study of regulatory T cells in long-lasting Graves disease. Both iRepertoire HTBI primers and Arm-PCR of CDR3 regions were used to build the TCR beta libraries. TCRdb passed the multiplex PCR reads through MiXCR, listing each CDR3 protein once. The data hold over 500,000 distinct CDR3 sequences, with approximately 16% observed a single time. Time point reported: newly diagnosed GD, antithyroid drugs for less than 3 months. From PBMCs, RNA was extracted and then used to make the TCR library. J lost 1 base, V lost 7 bases, and 11 bases had no gene match. The germline gives CDR1 DFQATT, CDR2 SNEGSKA (reference sequence). The CDR3 length is 16 residues. The sample was also linked to a second study, of T cells in Graves' hyperthyroidism and ophthalmopathy. This second study notes: For the diagnoses, clinical symptoms, serum thyroxine and TRAb, thyroid ultrasound and orbital computed tomography were used.

This clonotype originated in a man aged 18-30 years with Graves disease. The chain has TRBV20-1 and TRBJ1-5, with 9 bases matching TRBD1. This specimen consisted of peripheral blood mononuclear cells (PBMCs), obtained at new diagnosis, from a patient treated with antithyroid drugs. For the CDR3, the DNA is TGCAGTGACCGCACAGGGGGCGGTGGGAGCAATCAGCCCCAGCATTTT. Residues: CSDRTGGGGSNQPQHF.